One sample yielded the 20 T cell receptor beta chains listed below, sequenced in a study of blood T cell repertoires in COVID-19. Repertoires were generated with immunoSEQ multiplex PCR, while TCRdb's copy carries only in-frame clones and drops some. The sample holds roughly 250,000 clones, roughly 86% seen once. Sequences were obtained from peripheral blood. These receptors were collected from a woman aged 45 to 65 with acute or convalescent COVID-19.

The V and J genes are TRBV6-5 and TRBJ2-1; TRBD1 is a possible D gene (5 bases). Per the germline V gene, CDR1 is MNHEY and CDR2 is SVGAGI. V gave up 2 bases and J gave up 4 bases, with 15 bases separating them. This CDR3 is built from 16 residues. The CDR3 is CASSYEAMTAYNEQFF. CDR3 sequence (DNA): TGTGCCAGCAGTTACGAGGCTATGACAGCATACAATGAGCAGTTCTTC.

The sample holds a few counts of this clone. The rearrangement joins TRBV30 to TRBJ2-5, with 13 bases matching TRBD2. With V trimmed by 1 base and J by 5 bases, 10 bases remained unmatched. Germline CDR1 reads GTSNPN; CDR2 reads SVGIG (reference sequence). CDR3 length: 17 residues. CDR3 coding DNA: TGTGCCTGGAGTGCAGGACTAGCGGGAGCCCTCCAGGAGACCCAGTACTTC. It codes for CAWSAGLAGALQETQYF.

This chain links TRBV30 with TRBJ1-4; 8 nucleotides agree with TRBD1. After removal of 2 bases from V and 4 bases from J, the junction contained 9 bases not matched to a gene. Germline CDR1 reads GTSNPN; CDR2 reads SVGIG (reference sequence). The CDR3 runs to 16 residues. The CDR3 loop reads CAWSRAGGKGNEKLFF. The CDR3 region has the DNA TGTGCCTGGAGTCGGGCAGGGGGCAAGGGTAATGAAAAACTGTTTTTT.

The chain joins TRBV24-1 to TRBJ2-2, with TRBD1 identical over 9 bases. There are 16 residues in the CDR3. Germline loops: CDR1 KGHDR, CDR2 SFDVKD. Unmatched junction bases numbered 7, after V lost 3 bases and J lost 6 bases. The CDR3 loop reads CATSDLGQGRPGELFF. The DNA of the CDR3 is TGTGCCACCAGTGATCTGGGACAGGGAAGGCCCGGGGAGCTGTTTTTT.

The CDR3 spells CASSNQGEKLFF. CDR3 DNA: TGTGCCAGTAGTAACCAGGGGGAAAAACTGTTTTTT. V gene TRBV19 combines with J gene TRBJ1-4, with D perhaps TRBD1 (6 bases). The CDR3 covers 12 residues. CDR1 is LNHDA and CDR2 is SQIVND in the germline V gene (reference sequence). V was pared by 4 bases and J by 8 bases, with 8 bases between.

The chain couples TRBV28 to TRBJ1-3; a weak D match, TRBD1 (6 bases). CDR3 size: 15 residues. Germline V gives CDR1 MDHEN, CDR2 SYDVKM. The germline V and J ends were trimmed by 8 bases and 2 bases, with 16 bases remaining between them. Written as DNA, the CDR3 is TGTGCCAGCGGCAACAGGGCGGGTACTGGAAACACCATATATTTT. It yields the protein CASGNRAGTGNTIYF.

The V call is TRBV6-5, the J call TRBJ1-5, with D possibly being TRBD1 (5 bases). The CDR3 is made up of 13 amino acids. V lost 8 bases, J lost 7 bases, and 15 bases lay in between. The germline V gene encodes CDR1 MNHEY and CDR2 SVGAGI. In DNA form, the CDR3 reads TGTGCCAGCTCCGTTTCTCAGGGACAGCCCCAGCATTTT. This codes for CASSVSQGQPQHF.

This clone was recorded a few times. This sequence joins TRBV19 and TRBJ2-5; D may be TRBD1 (5 bases). This CDR3 is built from 16 residues. Trimming removed 3 bases at V and 4 bases at J, with 18 bases between. CDR1 and CDR2 from the germline V gene are LNHDA and SQIVND (reference sequence). This CDR3 reads CASSILSAGQAETQYF. As DNA, the CDR3 is TGTGCCAGTAGTATTTTATCCGCAGGGCAGGCAGAGACCCAGTACTTC.

The rearrangement links TRBV15 to TRBJ1-2, with 10 bases identical to TRBD1. CDR3 length equals 15 residues. V shed 6 bases and J 2 bases; nucleotides not matched to a gene: 6. The V gene's germline CDR1 is LNHNV and CDR2 YYDKDF (reference sequence). The CDR3, as DNA: TGTGCCACCAGGGACAGGGGGTCCCTCAACTATGGCTACACCTTC. It is translated as CATRDRGSLNYGYTF.

This chain joins TRBV5-1 and TRBJ1-3; TRBD1 is a possible D gene (6 bases). The CDR3 spans 15 residues. Trimming removed 6 bases at V and 2 bases at J, with 15 bases between. Germline V gene lookup returns CDR1 SGHRS and CDR2 YFSETQ. This chain's CDR3 is CASTDAQGTGNTIYF. The CDR3 nucleotides are TGCGCCAGCACCGACGCACAGGGCACTGGAAACACCATATATTTT.

This clone was detected only once. The gene calls are TRBV5-4 and TRBJ2-7, with D possibly being TRBD1 (5 bases). This CDR3 spans 14 amino acids. Germline loops: CDR1 SGHNT, CDR2 YYREEE (reference sequence). The V and J ends lost 0 bases and 0 bases respectively, with 7 bases between them. CDR3 sequence: CASSLGGSSYEQYF. The CDR3 nucleotides are TGTGCCAGCAGCTTGGGGGGCAGCTCCTACGAGCAGTACTTC.

The chain is built from TRBV5-6 and TRBJ2-1, with D possibly being TRBD2 (5 bases). Germline CDR1 reads SGHDT; CDR2 reads YYEEEE. CDR3 length: 13 residues. Trimming stripped 0 bases from V and 10 bases from J, with 11 bases between. DNA of the CDR3: TGTGCCAGCAGCTTGGCCGGGGTTGGGGAGCAGTTCTTC. It yields the protein CASSLAGVGEQFF.

The chain recombines TRBV6-4 with TRBJ2-1, with D possibly matching TRBD1 (6 bases). Trimming pared 4 bases from V and 4 bases from J, leaving 14 bases between. The CDR3 loop spans 15 amino acids. Germline V CDR1 and CDR2: MRHNA, SNTAGT. This CDR3 reads CASSVSGQRYNEQFF. The CDR3, as DNA: TGTGCCAGCAGTGTCTCGGGACAAAGATACAATGAGCAGTTCTTC.

The rearrangement uses TRBV4-3 and TRBJ2-3, with TRBD2 identical over 9 bases. This CDR3 comprises 15 residues. The V gene's germline CDR1 is LGHNA and CDR2 YSLEER. The V segment lost 1 base and the J segment 3 bases; nucleotides outside the gene matches: 2. As DNA, the CDR3 is TGCGCCAGCAGCCAAGGGACTAGCGAGACAGATACGCAGTATTTT. As protein: CASSQGTSETDTQYF.

V is TRBV4-1 and J is TRBJ1-5; 9 positions match TRBD1. CDR3 length: 16 amino acids. Germline CDR1 MGHRA, CDR2 YSYEKL. Trimming cost V 6 bases and J 7 bases; bases outside gene matches: 13. CDR3 DNA: TGCGCCAGCAGGCCCAATACAGGGGGCGAGCGGCAGCCCCAGCATTTT. It yields the protein CASRPNTGGERQPQHF.

The chain is built from TRBV24-1 and TRBJ2-7; 12 positions agree with TRBD2. Per germline, CDR1 KGHDR and CDR2 SFDVKD. This CDR3 has 19 amino acids. Trimming cost V 6 bases and J 1 base; bases outside gene matches: 15. The CDR3 DNA reads as TGTGCCACCAGTATCGCCGAGACTAGCGGGAGTCCCGGGTCCTACGAGCAGTACTTC. It translates to CATSIAETSGSPGSYEQYF.

The genes are TRBV5-4 and TRBJ1-2; 9 nucleotides agree with TRBD1. CDR1 and CDR2 (germline): SGHNT, YYREEE (reference sequence). CDR3 length equals 14 residues. V lost 4 bases and J lost 5; bases outside the gene matches: 6. The CDR3 sequence is CASSGTGRGYGYTF. CDR3 nucleotides: TGTGCCAGCAGCGGGACAGGGAGGGGGTATGGCTACACCTTC.

The chain uses TRBV10-2 and TRBJ2-7, with D perhaps matching TRBD2 (5 bases). The CDR3 covers 14 residues. CDR1 is WSHSY, CDR2 SAAADI, per germline. Between the trimmed V and J ends, which lost 3 bases and 2 bases, there was a span of 11 bases. The CDR3 DNA is TGCGCCAGCAGTGATACGGGGTCAACCTACGAGCAGTACTTC. Translation gives CASSDTGSTYEQYF.

The chain links TRBV5-5 to TRBJ2-3; 7 nucleotides agree with TRBD1. The CDR3 contains 17 residues. The V gene's germline CDR1 is SGHKS and CDR2 YYEKEE (reference sequence). The J segment lost 4 bases and the V segment lost 4 bases, leaving 15 bases of the junction unmatched. The CDR3 loop is CASSRYIDRVFADTQYF. CDR3 sequence (DNA): TGTGCCAGCAGCCGATACATAGACAGGGTATTCGCAGATACGCAGTATTTT.

The J gene is TRBJ2-1, the V gene TRBV7-2; D not resolved. This CDR3 has 14 residues. Germline assignment: CDR1 SGHTA and CDR2 FQGNSA. The V end lost 7 bases, the J end lost 3 bases, and 13 bases lay between the germline ends. CDR3 coding DNA: TGTGCCAGCACCCTTGGTCCTAGCTACAATGAGCAGTTCTTC. Translated: CASTLGPSYNEQFF.